These 3 T cell receptor beta chains were sequenced from one sample in a study of blood T cells in healthy people across ages. A J-beta primer mix and a sample-barcoded 5' primer were used in a second PCR of about 7 to 12 cycles. TCRdb re-called the 5' RACE reads with MiXCR, one entry per CDR3 protein. The data hold 700,000 to 900,000 distinct CDR3 sequences, with under 30% observed a single time. These data also formed part of another study, on T cells of mothers and their children.

Material: blood. Source of these receptors: a boy aged 5-17 years in good health.

This clonotype was counted between two and nine times. The genes are TRBV20-1 and TRBJ1-1; D possibly corresponds to TRBD1 (5 bases). The CDR3 has 13 residues. V lost 7 bases, J lost 4 bases, and 16 bases lay in between. Per germline, CDR1 DFQATT and CDR2 SNEGSKA (reference sequence). The CDR3 sequence is CSGTGTPGTEAFF. The CDR3, as DNA: TGCAGTGGAACCGGGACCCCAGGCACTGAAGCTTTCTTT.

This clonotype turned up a few times. V gene TRBV5-1 combines with J gene TRBJ1-1; TRBD1 matches 9 bases. The CDR3 sequence is 21 residues long. The germline gives CDR1 SGHRS, CDR2 YFSETQ. The V segment lost 0 bases and the J segment 4 bases; nucleotides outside the gene matches: 22. This CDR3 reads CASSLVPLGFDPDRGGTEAFF. The CDR3 nucleotides are TGCGCCAGCAGCTTGGTCCCCCTTGGTTTCGACCCGGACAGGGGAGGCACTGAAGCTTTCTTT.

The chain links TRBV7-2 to TRBJ1-2; 7 bases line up with TRBD1. This CDR3 has 14 residues. Per the germline V gene, CDR1 is SGHTA and CDR2 is FQGNSA. Trimming took 7 bases from V and 2 from J; bases not matched to a gene: 7. CDR3 DNA: TGTGCCAGCACCCAGCTGGGACAGAACTATGGCTACACCTTC. This codes for CASTQLGQNYGYTF.